These 29 T cell receptor beta chains came from one sample sequenced in a study of T-cell reconstitution after alpha-beta-depleted transplantation in children. As it was prepared, the TCRbeta library received unique molecular identifiers. TCRdb re-called the PCR reads through MiXCR, storing one row per CDR3 protein. The table lists some 490,000 distinct CDR3 sequences, approximately 12% of them singletons. The source was PBMCs from the stem cell graft donor, collected from the stem cell graft. The receptors here all came from a human donor who donated a stem cell graft to a child with combined immunodeficiency.

This rearrangement joins TRBV27 to TRBJ1-2, with D unclear. The CDR3 is 14 residues long. The V and J ends lost 4 bases and 4 bases respectively, with 13 bases between them. Per the germline V gene, CDR1 is MNHEY and CDR2 is SMNVEV (reference sequence). The CDR3 nucleotides read TGTGCCAGCAGTTCGAAGCCTTCTCTCTATGGCTACACCTTC. Translated: CASSSKPSLYGYTF.

This clonotype was counted at least ten times. This chain connects TRBV28 to TRBJ2-1; 8 bases match TRBD2. Germline V gene lookup returns CDR1 MDHEN and CDR2 SYDVKM. This CDR3 contains 16 residues. With V trimmed by 3 bases and J by 3 bases, 7 bases remained unmatched. The CDR3 is CASSFMASGSYNEQFF. CDR3 bases: TGTGCCAGCAGTTTTATGGCCAGCGGGAGCTACAATGAGCAGTTCTTC.

The CDR3: CASSLDQSGAFF. The CDR3 coding sequence is TGTGCCAGCAGTCTTGACCAAAGTGGAGCTTTCTTT. V and J are TRBV7-9 and TRBJ1-1; D is unclear. The germline V gene has CDR1 SEHNR and CDR2 FQNEAQ (reference sequence). Trimming cost V 6 bases and J 10 bases, with 15 bases left between them. The CDR3 is 12 amino acids.

In its sample, this clonotype was seen a few times. The gene calls are TRBV15 and TRBJ2-3; D possibly uses TRBD1 or TRBD2 (5 bases each). This CDR3 comprises 16 residues. The germline gives CDR1 LNHNV, CDR2 YYDKDF (reference sequence). V gave up 9 bases and J gave up 6 bases, with 25 bases separating them. CDR3 in DNA: TGTGCCACTTCGAGGGGACGCGGCGCGAGTGCGGATACGCAGTATTTT. This translates into CATSRGRGASADTQYF.

This clonotype has just a few counts. The chain recombines TRBV9 with TRBJ1-2; TRBD1 matches 9 bases. Germline V gives CDR1 SGDLS, CDR2 YYNGEE. V was clipped by 3 bases and J by 3 bases; unmatched bases: 15. The CDR3 contains 18 residues. CDR3 amino acids: CASSGVQLGTGLDYGYTF. The CDR3 region has the DNA TGTGCCAGCAGCGGGGTACAACTTGGGACAGGGCTAGACTATGGCTACACCTTC.

V usage is TRBV3-1 and J usage is TRBJ2-7; D gene ambiguous. Germline CDR1 reads LGHDT; CDR2 reads YNNKEL (reference sequence). V lost 1 base, J lost 4 bases, and 8 bases lay in between. The CDR3 covers 13 residues. CDR3 bases: TGTGCCAGCAGCCAAGGAAGTAAGTACGAGCAGTACTTC. This encodes CASSQGSKYEQYF.

The rearrangement joins TRBV3-1 to TRBJ1-1; 7 bases agree with TRBD1. Germline values: CDR1 LGHDT, CDR2 YNNKEL (reference sequence). The V and J ends lost 4 bases and 3 bases, in that order; junction bases with no gene match: 5. The CDR3 consists of 14 residues. The CDR3 spells CASSPGQSYTEAFF. The CDR3 region has the DNA TGTGCCAGCAGCCCGGGACAGTCGTACACTGAAGCTTTCTTT.

This clonotype was counted ten times or more. The V gene is TRBV12-3 or TRBV12-4, the J gene TRBJ1-2, with D unresolved. The CDR3 runs 13 residues. Trimming took 3 bases from V and 5 from J, leaving 10 bases between them. CDR3 coding DNA: TGTGCCAGCAGTTTTGGGGTAGAGTATGGCTACACCTTC. It is translated as CASSFGVEYGYTF.

This clonotype was counted between two and nine times. J is TRBJ1-4 and V is TRBV7-8; the D gene is possibly TRBD1 (5 bases). The CDR3 is 20 residues long. Germline V lookup: CDR1 SGHVS, CDR2 FQNEAQ. V lost 3 bases, J lost 4 bases, and 27 bases lay in between. CDR3 protein: CASSFVDTHSDLRVNEKLFF. Written as DNA, the CDR3 is TGTGCCAGCAGCTTCGTGGACACACACAGTGACCTTCGAGTTAATGAAAAACTGTTTTTT.

This clonotype has ten or more counts. This chain links TRBV12-3 or TRBV12-4 with TRBJ2-1, with 7 positions matching TRBD2. This CDR3 comprises 18 residues. V lost 4 bases to trimming and J lost 0 bases; unmatched junction nucleotides: 12. CDR3 protein: CASSSLRGRGVSYNEQFF. CDR3 nucleotide sequence: TGTGCCAGCAGTTCCCTCCGAGGTCGGGGGGTCTCCTACAATGAGCAGTTCTTC.

This clonotype occurred a few times. Relative to the germline gene, one junction end is altered; a read error may explain this. The chain is built from TRBV7-3 and TRBJ2-7; the D is unclear. The germline V gene has CDR1 SGHTA and CDR2 FQGTGA. The CDR3 is 15 amino acids. CDR3 sequence: CASSLSPSGFYEQYF. CDR3 nucleotide sequence: TGTGCCAGCAGTTTAAGCCCGAGTGGGTTTTACGAGCAGTACTTC.

The rearrangement links TRBV18 to TRBJ1-2; D possibly corresponds to TRBD1 (6 bases). V was cut by 3 bases and J by 8 bases, with 13 bases left in between. This CDR3 is built from 13 residues. Germline loops: CDR1 KGHSH, CDR2 LQKENI. The CDR3 sequence is CASSPSDRAGYTF. The CDR3 DNA reads as TGTGCCAGCTCACCTTCGGACAGAGCGGGCTACACCTTC.

This clonotype was detected many times. The chain carries TRBV5-6 and TRBJ2-2; possibly TRBD1 for D (6 bases). The CDR3 is 14 amino acids. Between the trimmed V and J ends, which lost 2 bases and 4 bases, there was a span of 9 bases. Per the germline V gene, CDR1 is SGHDT and CDR2 is YYEEEE. CDR3 residues: CASSLQGATGELFF. In DNA, the CDR3 is TGTGCCAGCAGCTTACAGGGTGCCACCGGGGAGCTGTTTTTT. Filled out from reference TRBV5-6 and TRBJ2-2, the complete variable domain reads DAGVTQSPTHLIKTRGQQVTLRCSPKSGHDTVSWYQQALGQGPQFIFQYYEEEERQRGNFPDRFSGHQFPNYSSELNVNALLLGDSALYLCASSLQGATGELFFGEGSRLTVL.

This clonotype was observed at least ten times. The gene calls are TRBV28 and TRBJ2-7, with D possibly being TRBD1 (6 bases). The CDR3 consists of 15 residues. V was pared by 3 bases and J by 0 bases, with 12 bases between. Germline V gives CDR1 MDHEN, CDR2 SYDVKM. The CDR3 nucleotides read TGTGCCAGCAGTTTGGTGGGGGCCGGCTCCTACGAGCAGTACTTC. Its translation: CASSLVGAGSYEQYF.

Many counts were recorded for this clonotype. The chain recombines TRBV7-2 with TRBJ1-5; 7 nucleotides line up with TRBD1. The CDR3 has 13 amino acids. V lost 3 bases, J lost 5 bases, and 1 base stayed unmatched. CDR1 is SGHTA, CDR2 FQGNSA, per germline. The CDR3 reads CASSFTGDQPQHF. The CDR3 DNA reads TGTGCCAGCAGCTTCACAGGGGATCAGCCCCAGCATTTT.

This clonotype was seen more than once but under ten times. The genes are TRBV10-3 and TRBJ2-5, with TRBD1 matching 10 bases. Germline lookup yields CDR1 ENHRY and CDR2 SYGVKD. Trimming at V came to 3 bases and at J to 0 bases, leaving 4 bases not matched to a gene. CDR3 length: 16 residues. The CDR3 loop is CAISDWDRGDQETQYF. CDR3 DNA: TGTGCCATCAGTGACTGGGACAGGGGTGACCAAGAGACCCAGTACTTC.

The J gene is TRBJ1-2, the V gene TRBV7-2; 10 bases match TRBD1. The CDR3 spans 16 residues. The germline CDR1 and CDR2 sequences are SGHTA and FQGNSA. V lost 0 bases, J lost 4 bases, and 5 bases stayed unmatched. The CDR3 DNA sequence: TGTGCCAGCAGCTTAGCAGGGACAGGGGCGGGCTATGGCTACACCTTC. Translated, it gives CASSLAGTGAGYGYTF.

This clonotype was picked up many times. The V gene is TRBV6-1, the J gene TRBJ1-5; TRBD1 matches at 8 bases. From germline, CDR1 is MNHNS and CDR2 SASEGT. The V segment lost 3 bases and the J segment 2 bases; nucleotides outside the gene matches: 6. This CDR3 is built from 16 residues. CDR3 sequence reads: CASSDQGALGNQPQHF. The CDR3 nucleotides read TGTGCCAGCAGTGACCAGGGGGCGCTTGGCAATCAGCCCCAGCATTTT.

This clonotype came up a few times. The rearrangement links TRBV28 to TRBJ2-1, with D perhaps assigned TRBD1 or TRBD2 (5 bases each). CDR1 and CDR2 from the germline V gene are MDHEN and SYDVKM. Between the trimmed V and J ends, which lost 6 bases and 4 bases, there was a span of 10 bases. This CDR3 is 13 amino acids long. The CDR3: CASRGPLYNEQFF. DNA for the CDR3: TGTGCCAGCAGGGGACCGTTATACAATGAGCAGTTCTTC.

This chain links TRBV4-3 with TRBJ2-7; a weak D match, TRBD2 (7 bases). The CDR3 consists of 15 residues. The V end lost 0 bases, the J end lost 4 bases, and 13 bases lay between the germline ends. From germline, CDR1 is LGHNA and CDR2 YSLEER. The CDR3 coding sequence is TGCGCCAGCAGCCAAGATATACGGGGGGCTTACGAGCAGTACTTC. This encodes CASSQDIRGAYEQYF.

The chain carries TRBV12-3 or TRBV12-4 and TRBJ1-1; D perhaps matches TRBD1 (6 bases). V dropped 6 bases and J dropped 1 base, with 15 bases sitting between them. The CDR3 loop spans 15 amino acids. The CDR3 DNA follows: TGTGCCAGCAGCAATTCCGGGACACCGAACACTGAAGCTTTCTTT. Its protein product is CASSNSGTPNTEAFF.

The chain couples TRBV6-5 to TRBJ2-4, with TRBD1 matching over 9 bases. Trimming removed 4 bases from V and 2 bases from J; junction bases left unmatched: 9. The CDR3 spans 17 residues. Germline lookup yields CDR1 MNHEY and CDR2 SVGAGI. DNA for the CDR3: TGTGCCAGCAGTTTTCCCGGGACAGGGTCCCCCAAAAACATTCAGTACTTC. Protein sequence: CASSFPGTGSPKNIQYF.

There are a few counts of this clonotype. This rearrangement joins TRBV30 to TRBJ2-4; D may be TRBD1 or TRBD2 (6 bases each). V shed 1 base and J shed 10 bases, with 8 bases lying between them. There are 11 residues in the CDR3. Per germline, CDR1 GTSNPN and CDR2 SVGIG (reference sequence). CDR3 sequence reads: CAWSGGGIQYF. DNA of the CDR3: TGTGCCTGGAGTGGAGGGGGGATTCAGTACTTC.

The chain employs TRBV5-1 and TRBJ2-2; the D gene is possibly TRBD1 (5 bases). The V end was cut by 2 bases, the J end by 4 bases, with 12 bases between. From germline, CDR1 is SGHRS and CDR2 YFSETQ. This CDR3 is 15 amino acids long. Here the CDR3 reads CASSFTGQGTGELFF. The CDR3 DNA sequence: TGCGCCAGCAGCTTCACCGGCCAGGGCACCGGGGAGCTGTTTTTT.

This clonotype was counted many times. The gene calls are TRBV5-1 and TRBJ2-1; D unresolved. Trimming left V 0 bases short and J 10 bases short, with 14 bases between. From germline, CDR1 is SGHRS and CDR2 YFSETQ. CDR3 length equals 14 residues. In DNA form, the CDR3 reads TGCGCCAGCAGCTTGGCAGGATTGGAGACCGAGCAGTTCTTC. Amino acids: CASSLAGLETEQFF.

This chain uses TRBV12-3 or TRBV12-4 with TRBJ2-7, with 8 bases lining up with TRBD1. This CDR3 is built from 13 residues. With V trimmed by 6 bases and J by 7 bases, 8 bases remained unmatched. CDR3 loop: CASSRTGPVEQYF. The DNA for the CDR3 is TGTGCCAGCAGCCGGACAGGGCCCGTGGAGCAGTACTTC.

This clonotype was seen ten or more times. The chain couples TRBV5-6 to TRBJ1-2; D gene ambiguous. V shed 4 bases and J shed 8 bases, with 12 bases lying between them. The CDR3 has 12 amino acids. Germline CDR1 is SGHDT and CDR2 is YYEEEE. The CDR3 protein is CASSPWTRGYTF. The CDR3 DNA sequence: TGTGCCAGCAGCCCATGGACGAGGGGCTACACCTTC.

The CDR3: CATSENYGTSGYNEQFF. As DNA, the CDR3 is TGTGCCACCAGTGAAAACTACGGGACTAGCGGTTACAATGAGCAGTTCTTC. The chain is built from TRBV24-1 and TRBJ2-1, with 11 bases identical to TRBD2. Looked up from germline, CDR1 is KGHDR and CDR2 is SFDVKD. Germline trimming cut 4 bases from V and 4 bases from J; bases unmatched to any gene: 8. The CDR3 has 17 residues.

This clonotype was seen more than once but under ten times. The chain combines TRBV7-2 with TRBJ2-3; D gene unclear. The CDR3 length is 14 residues. The germline V gene has CDR1 SGHTA and CDR2 FQGNSA. Trimming took off 1 base at V and 5 bases at J, with 10 bases between the two ends. In DNA, the CDR3 is TGTGCCAGCAGCTTAGAACCAAGTCTAGATACGCAGTATTTT. It is translated as CASSLEPSLDTQYF.